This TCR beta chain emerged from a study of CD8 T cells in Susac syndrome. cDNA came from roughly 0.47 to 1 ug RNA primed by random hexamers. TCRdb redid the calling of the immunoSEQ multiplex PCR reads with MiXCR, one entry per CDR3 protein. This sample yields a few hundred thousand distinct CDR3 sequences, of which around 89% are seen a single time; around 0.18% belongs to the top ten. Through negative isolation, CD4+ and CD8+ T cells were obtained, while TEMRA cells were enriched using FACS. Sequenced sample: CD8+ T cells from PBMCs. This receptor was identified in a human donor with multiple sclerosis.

CDR3 sequence: CSASEAREPYEQYF. CDR3 in DNA: TGCAGTGCTAGCGAGGCGCGGGAACCATACGAGCAGTACTTC. V and J are TRBV20-1 and TRBJ2-7; TRBD2 is a possible D gene (6 bases). Germline CDR1 reads DFQATT; CDR2 reads SNEGSKA (reference sequence). V was cut by 3 bases and J by 4 bases, with 16 bases left in between. This CDR3 comprises 14 residues.